This entry describes one TCR beta chain. The antigen is not known. These data come from a study of Tregs in tolerant kidney transplant recipients. The overall study: Recipients received nonmyeloablative bone marrow transplants from related graft donors, with transient mixed chimerism.

Study-wide results and limits: Validation in larger populations is needed because few patients were studied. For some patients, primers changed over time, blocking nucleotide-level comparison.

Using immunoSEQ multiplex PCR, the repertoire was profiled, and TCRdb retains in-frame clones only, with some absent. Of under 95,000 clones in the sample, approximately 90% were seen once. V gave up 1 base and J gave up 4 bases; unmatched junction bases: 5. The CDR3 is made up of 15 amino acids. Germline V gives CDR1 SGHTA, CDR2 FQGNSA. Thawed PBMCs were FACS-sorted into unstimulated CD4+CD25+CD127- regulatory T cells, CD4+CD25- non-regulatory cells, CD4 and CD8 cells. The chain couples TRBV7-2 to TRBJ2-5; 8 bases line up with TRBD1. The sequencing here drew on Tregs from blood, taken before the transplant. This clonotype originated in a human donor who received a combined kidney and bone marrow transplant. The chain's CDR3 is CASSLGAGGGETQYF. The CDR3 DNA sequence: TGTGCCAGCAGCTTAGGGGCAGGGGGCGGAGAGACCCAGTACTTC.